A single sample gave rise to the 16 T cell receptor beta chains below, sequenced in a study of shared clonotypes between healthy human individuals. Produced via immunoSEQ multiplex PCR; TCRdb's table is partial and in-frame only. The sample includes 1,500,000 or so clones, 98% to 99% of them seen just once. The sample comprised naive CD4+ T cells sorted from blood. Subset of the sample: CD45RA+ positively selected. These receptors were collected from a man aged 25-45 years in good health.

The CDR3: CASSQGPSGSSIDTQYF. CDR3 DNA: TGCGCCAGCAGCCAAGGGCCTAGCGGGAGTTCGATAGATACGCAGTATTTT. V and J are TRBV4-1 and TRBJ2-3; 10 nucleotides line up with TRBD2. The junction had 9 bases not matched to a gene; V was cut back by 1 base and J by 5 bases. This CDR3 is 17 amino acids long. Germline V gives CDR1 MGHRA, CDR2 YSYEKL.

The gene calls are TRBV9 and TRBJ2-2, with D unresolved. V was trimmed by 0 bases and J by 4 bases, leaving 7 bases between them. The germline V gene has CDR1 SGDLS and CDR2 YYNGEE. This CDR3 is built from 14 residues. The CDR3 here is CASSVDGVTGELFF. The CDR3 nucleotides are TGTGCCAGCAGCGTAGACGGAGTCACCGGGGAGCTGTTTTTT.

This clone was detected only once. V gene TRBV2 combines with J gene TRBJ1-2; a weak D match, TRBD1 (5 bases). This CDR3 is built from 15 residues. V lost 5 bases, J lost 1 base, and 14 bases lay in between. CDR1 and CDR2 (germline): SNHLY, FYNNEI. The CDR3 is CASSFHPTDNYGYTF. Here the CDR3 DNA reads TGTGCCAGCAGTTTCCACCCGACAGATAACTATGGCTACACCTTC.

This sequence joins TRBV11-2 and TRBJ1-5, with D possibly TRBD1 on 5 matching bases. The CDR3 totals 15 residues. V shed 1 base and J shed 4 bases, with 11 bases lying between them. Germline V CDR1 and CDR2: SGHAT, FQNNGV. The chain's CDR3 is CASSLGGGGNQPQHF. The CDR3 DNA reads TGTGCCAGCAGCTTAGGGGGTGGGGGAAATCAGCCCCAGCATTTT. Using reference TRBV11-2 and TRBJ1-5 for the parts outside the CDR3, the full variable domain is EAGVAQSPRYKIIEKRQSVAFWCNPISGHATLYWYQQILGQGPKLLIQFQNNGVVDDSQLPKDRFSAERLKGVDSTLKIQPAKLEDSAVYLCASSLGGGGNQPQHFGDGTRLSIL.

The chain joins TRBV5-1 to TRBJ2-7, with TRBD2 matching over 12 bases. The CDR3 runs 16 residues. The trim removed 5 bases at V and 6 bases at J, leaving 12 bases unmatched. CDR1 and CDR2 (germline): SGHRS, YFSETQ. For the CDR3, the DNA is TGCGCCAGCAGAGGATCTAGCGGGAGGGCCTGGCTCGAGCAGTACTTC. Its translation: CASRGSSGRAWLEQYF.

The rearrangement links TRBV4-1 to TRBJ2-3, with TRBD2 as a possible D gene (5 bases). V lost 0 bases, J lost 6 bases, and 10 bases lay in between. CDR1 is MGHRA and CDR2 is YSYEKL in the germline V gene. The CDR3 length is 14 residues. CDR3 DNA: TGCGCCAGCAGCCAAGATAGCGTTTACGATACGCAGTATTTT. Translation: CASSQDSVYDTQYF.

The rearrangement joins TRBV28 to TRBJ2-3, with TRBD2 matching over 11 bases. The CDR3 totals 21 residues. The J segment lost 1 base and the V segment lost 2 bases, leaving 17 bases of the junction unmatched. Germline V CDR1 and CDR2: MDHEN, SYDVKM. CDR3 in DNA: TGTGCCAGCAGTTTACAGGGGCGTTGGGGGGGACTAGCGGAAGGCACAGATACGCAGTATTTT. It encodes CASSLQGRWGGLAEGTDTQYF.

This rearrangement joins TRBV5-1 to TRBJ2-3, with 9 nucleotides matching TRBD2. The CDR3 runs 16 residues. Per the germline V gene, CDR1 is SGHRS and CDR2 is YFSETQ. V dropped 3 bases and J dropped 2; count of bases not matched to a gene: 7. The CDR3 bases are TGCGCCAGCAGCTCGCGGACTAGCGCCAACACAGATACGCAGTATTTT. It is translated as CASSSRTSANTDTQYF.

V is TRBV9 and J is TRBJ2-2; 8 bases are a match to TRBD1. The germline V gene has CDR1 SGDLS and CDR2 YYNGEE. CDR3 length: 15 residues. The ends lost 0 bases at V and 7 bases at J; junction bases unmatched: 5. The CDR3: CASSVVRGRNGELFF. The CDR3 DNA reads TGTGCCAGCAGCGTAGTCAGGGGGCGAAACGGGGAGCTGTTTTTT.

The chain joins TRBV18 to TRBJ2-7; D is perhaps TRBD1 or TRBD2 (6 bases each). Germline-derived CDR1 and CDR2 are KGHSH and LQKENI. Deletions cut 3 bases from V and 2 bases from J, with 14 bases between. This CDR3 has 15 residues. The CDR3, as DNA: TGTGCCAGCTCACCGTCCGGGGGCTTCGCCTACGAGCAGTACTTC. This gives the protein CASSPSGGFAYEQYF. The full variable domain, its missing parts supplied by reference TRBV18 and TRBJ2-7, is NAGVMQNPRHLVRRRGQEARLRCSPMKGHSHVYWYRQLPEEGLKFMVYLQKENIIDESGMPKERFSAEFPKEGPSILRIQQVVRGDSAAYFCASSPSGGFAYEQYFGPGTRLTVT.

The CDR3: CAISATNEKLFF. CDR3 in DNA: TGTGCCATCAGTGCCACTAATGAAAAACTGTTTTTT. The rearrangement joins TRBV10-3 to TRBJ1-4; D ambiguous. CDR3 length: 12 amino acids. V lost 4 bases and J 2 bases, leaving 2 bases between the germline ends. Germline V gives CDR1 ENHRY, CDR2 SYGVKD.

This clone occurred once. The chain links TRBV11-2 to TRBJ2-1; D perhaps matches TRBD2 (6 bases). The CDR3 runs 16 residues. V was trimmed by 1 base and J by 4 bases, leaving 14 bases between them. Germline assignment: CDR1 SGHAT and CDR2 FQNNGV. CDR3 DNA sequence: TGTGCCAGCAGCTTAGGGCTAGCGTCCAGATACAATGAGCAGTTCTTC. Translated, it gives CASSLGLASRYNEQFF.

The chain recombines TRBV2 with TRBJ2-1; TRBD1 aligns across 8 bases. Trimming cost V 8 bases and J 8 bases; bases outside gene matches: 2. Germline loops: CDR1 SNHLY, CDR2 FYNNEI. The CDR3 is made up of 11 amino acids. CDR3 sequence reads: CASQQGDEQFF. CDR3 in DNA: TGTGCCAGCCAACAGGGGGATGAGCAGTTCTTC. Supplemented by reference TRBV2 and TRBJ2-1, the full variable domain reads EPEVTQTPSHQVTQMGQEVILRCVPISNHLYFYWYRQILGQKVEFLVSFYNNEISEKSEIFDDQFSVERPDGSNFTLKIRSTKLEDSAMYFCASQQGDEQFFGPGTRLTVL.

The CDR3 DNA reads TGTGCCAGCAGCGTAGGGACTAGCGGGCTCACCGGGGAGCTGTTTTTT. Translation: CASSVGTSGLTGELFF. The chain has TRBV9 and TRBJ2-2; 11 bases agree with TRBD2. Trimming took 0 bases from V and 4 from J; bases not matched to a gene: 2. The CDR3 sequence is 16 residues long. Germline-derived CDR1 and CDR2 are SGDLS and YYNGEE.

V usage is TRBV29-1 and J usage is TRBJ2-1, with 10 bases aligning to TRBD2. The J segment lost 15 bases and the V segment lost 2 bases, leaving 10 bases of the junction unmatched. The CDR3 has 13 amino acids. Per germline, CDR1 SQVTM and CDR2 ANQGSEA. The CDR3 here is CSVEPSGSATLFF. The CDR3 DNA reads TGCAGCGTTGAACCTAGCGGGAGCGCGACATTGTTCTTC.

The J gene is TRBJ2-7, the V gene TRBV10-3; D is unresolved. The germline CDR1 and CDR2 sequences are ENHRY and SYGVKD. Between the trimmed V and J ends, which lost 6 bases and 5 bases, there was a span of 17 bases. CDR3 length equals 14 residues. This chain's CDR3 is CAIRGNNQDHEQYF. The CDR3 DNA follows: TGTGCCATCAGAGGCAACAACCAGGACCACGAGCAGTACTTC.